Included here is one T cell receptor beta chain sequence, with context. This sample stems from a study of cytomegalovirus exposure and HLA in healthy donors. PCR involved 60 Vbeta and 13 Jbeta primers. Libraries were prepared by immunoSEQ multiplex PCR; TCRdb keeps only in-frame clonotypes and omits some of them. This sample carries 100,000 to 150,000 clones, around 78% of them seen once, and the ten largest clones take approximately 20%. CDR1 and CDR2 (germline): LNHDA, SQIVND (reference sequence). V was pared by 1 base and J by 1 base, with 10 bases between. This CDR3 contains 15 residues. The sequence came from a young man in good health and CMV-seropositive. V is TRBV19 and J is TRBJ1-1; D is perhaps TRBD1 (6 bases). Material: PBMCs. CDR3 sequence (DNA): TGTGCCAGTAGTATAGTCAGGGGACCGAACACTGAAGCTTTCTTT. This encodes CASSIVRGPNTEAFF.